What follows describes a single T cell receptor (beta chain). J gave up 7 bases and V 2 bases, and 6 bases lay outside the gene matches. The CDR3 totals 14 residues. Germline CDR1 is MNHNS and CDR2 is SASEGT. As originally analysed: Counts of nucleated cells, estimated from reference gene primer amplification, were obtained. The protocol was immunoSEQ multiplex PCR, while the TCRdb copy is restricted to in-frame clones and leaves out a portion. V and J calls and clone size are those listed in that table; D and trimming were worked out from the DNA. The sample has about 24,000 clones; roughly 86% are singletons. The sample originates from a study of blood T cell repertoires in COVID-19. Study-wide context: Whether acute or convalescent, the COVID-19 samples came from the United States, Italy and Spain.

The receptor comes from a man aged 45 to 65 with active COVID-19. The sequenced sample was peripheral blood. The chain uses TRBV6-1 and TRBJ2-7; 9 bases agree with TRBD1. The CDR3 nucleotides read TGTGCCAGCAGTGAACCTACAGGGGGCTCTGAGCAGTACTTC. Translated, it gives CASSEPTGGSEQYF.